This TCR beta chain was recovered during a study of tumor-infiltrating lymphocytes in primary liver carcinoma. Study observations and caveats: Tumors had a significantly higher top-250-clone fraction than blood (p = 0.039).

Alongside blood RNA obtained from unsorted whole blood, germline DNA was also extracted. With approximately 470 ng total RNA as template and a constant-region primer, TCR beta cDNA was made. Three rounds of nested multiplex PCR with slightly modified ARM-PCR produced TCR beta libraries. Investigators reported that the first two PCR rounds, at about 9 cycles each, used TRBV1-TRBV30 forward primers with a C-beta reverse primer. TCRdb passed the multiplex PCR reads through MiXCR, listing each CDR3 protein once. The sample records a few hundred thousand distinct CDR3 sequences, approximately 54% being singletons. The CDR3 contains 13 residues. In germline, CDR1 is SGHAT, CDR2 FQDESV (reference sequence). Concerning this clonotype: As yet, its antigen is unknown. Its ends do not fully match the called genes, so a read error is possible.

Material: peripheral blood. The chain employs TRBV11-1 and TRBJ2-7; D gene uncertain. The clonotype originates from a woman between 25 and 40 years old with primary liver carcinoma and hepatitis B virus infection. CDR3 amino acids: CANSYFNKDEQYF. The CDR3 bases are TGTGCCAACAGCTATTTCAACAAGGACGAGCAGTACTTC.